This T cell receptor (beta chain) was recovered during a study of T cell changes during pregnancy in multiple sclerosis. Using immunoSEQ multiplex PCR, the repertoire was profiled, and TCRdb retains in-frame clones only, with some absent. The repertoire has 85,000 to 120,000 clones, roughly nine tenths of them found once; the top ten carry less than 2%. V lost 6 bases, J lost 6 bases, and 10 bases stayed unmatched. Germline V gene data show CDR1 as MDHEN and CDR2 as SYDVKM. The length of the CDR3 is 15 residues. The rearrangement uses TRBV28 and TRBJ1-4; 7 bases match TRBD1. The sequence came from a female donor with multiple sclerosis, enrolled in a pregnancy study. The sequenced sample was peripheral blood, obtained before pregnancy. CDR3 loop: CASRRQGVGYEKLFF. DNA of the CDR3: TGTGCCAGCAGAAGACAGGGCGTTGGGTATGAAAAACTGTTTTTT.